The clone carrying this TCR beta chain was seen ten or more times. What it binds is unknown. The CDR3 is 14 amino acids. The V segment lost 5 bases and the J segment 1 base; nucleotides outside the gene matches: 0. TCRdb recomputed calls from the reads with MiXCR, one row per CDR3 protein. Of some 240,000 distinct CDR3 sequences listed, about 15% are singletons. These data belong to a study of T cell repertoires in cytomegalovirus infection. Study-wide context: Indicated by public TCR beta signatures were CMV infection and matching HLA type. Points from the study as a whole: Identification of carriers of CMV plus the relevant HLA was achieved through cumulative public TCR beta family frequency. In two of eight donors, the top clonotype was HLA-C-restricted CMV-specific.

Input material: CD8+ T cells from PBMCs. The clonotype comes from a human donor in good health (CMV status not recorded). Some clones in this sample may be carry-over from other donors' samples. This chain links TRBV12-3 or TRBV12-4 with TRBJ2-2; 8 nucleotides line up with TRBD1. CDR3 sequence: CASSGTGNTGELFF. The CDR3 coding sequence is TGTGCCAGCAGTGGGACAGGGAACACCGGGGAGCTGTTTTTT.